A single sample gave rise to the 2 T cell receptor beta chains below, sequenced in a study of response to subunit inactivated influenza vaccine. A single record per CDR3 protein comes from TCRdb applying MiXCR to the RT-PCR reads. The sample includes a few hundred thousand distinct CDR3 sequences, about a tenth of them seen just once. The sequences come from PBMCs from blood, collected roughly 47 days after vaccination. The receptor set was obtained from a man aged 50-59 years who received an inactivated influenza vaccine.

This clonotype was counted a few times. V gene TRBV24-1 combines with J gene TRBJ1-2; unclear D gene. CDR3 length: 14 amino acids. The V end was cut by 3 bases, the J end by 0 bases, with 7 bases between. CDR1 and CDR2 (germline): KGHDR, SFDVKD. CDR3 DNA: TGTGCCACCAGTGATCGCATTACTAACTATGGCTACACCTTC. Translated: CATSDRITNYGYTF.

This clonotype was observed a handful of times. This chain joins TRBV28 and TRBJ2-7; 8 bases are shared with TRBD2. The CDR3 has 15 residues. Germline-derived CDR1 and CDR2 are MDHEN and SYDVKM. Losses at the gene ends were 5 bases for V and 0 bases for J; bases not matched to a gene: 6. DNA of the CDR3: TGTGCCAGCAGTCTTAGCGGGGCCAGCTCCTACGAGCAGTACTTC. Translated: CASSLSGASSYEQYF.